This T cell receptor beta chain was identified during a study of blood T cell repertoires in COVID-19. Across the study: Sites in the United States, Italy and Spain provided acute and convalescent COVID-19 samples. PBMCs, B-cell-depleted T cells, or T cells provided the cDNA or gDNA that made up the material.

Individuals aged roughly 18 to 95 years were recruited from fewer than 25 US areas. Under the authors' procedure: Estimation of nucleated cell counts was performed using reference gene primer amplification. This table comes from immunoSEQ multiplex PCR, and its TCRdb copy is limited to in-frame clones, with some not included. Clone size and V and J calls were adopted from that table, with D and trimming inferred from the DNA. The data show about 330,000 clones, with 88% seen just once and about 5% held by the top ten. V shed 4 bases and J shed 0 bases, with 13 bases lying between them. This CDR3 region has 15 residues. Germline CDR1 SEHNR, CDR2 FQNEAQ (reference sequence).

The rearrangement uses TRBV7-9 and TRBJ2-7; maybe TRBD2 (6 bases). The sequenced sample was PBMCs or T cells enriched from blood (not recorded which). The sequence came from a man under 40 who had recovered from COVID-19. The CDR3 here is CASSSIAGISYEQYF. CDR3 in DNA: TGTGCCAGCAGCTCGATTGCGGGGATCTCCTACGAGCAGTACTTC.